This T cell receptor beta chain came from a study of cytomegalovirus exposure and HLA in healthy donors. A multiplex PCR was run with 60 Vbeta primers and 13 Jbeta primers. Here immunoSEQ multiplex PCR was the method, and the copy in TCRdb shows in-frame clones only, minus some. The repertoire includes under 150,000 clones, 84% of them detected once, and 2% to 3% sits in the top ten. CDR1 LGHNA and CDR2 YSLEER come from the germline V gene. This CDR3 has 18 amino acids. V shed 7 bases, J shed 4 bases, and the junction held 15 bases outside the gene matches. The V and J genes are TRBV4-3 and TRBJ2-3; the match to TRBD2 covers 12 bases. This TCR derives from a boy aged 2 to 10 in good health and CMV-seronegative. Sequenced sample: PBMCs. CDR3: CASTPETLAGGVSDTQYF. DNA of the CDR3: TGCGCCAGCACCCCAGAGACACTAGCGGGAGGAGTGTCAGATACGCAGTATTTT.